This T cell receptor (beta chain) is from a study of blood T cell repertoires in COVID-19. About the research overall: Italy, Spain and the United States were the sources of the convalescent and acute COVID-19 samples.

This clone was recorded many times. In the original processing: Counts of nucleated cells, estimated from reference gene primer amplification, were obtained. The assay was immunoSEQ multiplex PCR, and TCRdb's table has in-frame clones only and misses some. That table supplies the V and J calls and clone size; D and trimming were determined from the DNA. The profile shows 150,000 to 200,000 clones, roughly 80% of them singletons. The CDR3 consists of 14 residues. Per germline, CDR1 MNHEY and CDR2 SVGAGI. J gave up 2 bases and V 6 bases, and 1 base lay outside the gene matches. Source material: peripheral blood. This chain joins TRBV6-5 and TRBJ1-6; TRBD1 matches 7 bases. The TCR sequence derives from a woman between 25 and 40 years old with acute or convalescent COVID-19. The CDR3 spells CASSDRAYNSPLHF. For the CDR3, the DNA is TGTGCCAGCAGCGACAGGGCCTATAATTCACCCCTCCACTTT.